Below, 12 T cell receptor beta chains from the same sample are listed, as sequenced in a study of memory CD4+ T cells and cytomegalovirus serostatus. This table comes from immunoSEQ multiplex PCR, and its TCRdb copy is limited to in-frame clones, with some not included. The data show roughly 64,000 clones, around 77% seen once. The sort gate was single viable CD3+CD4+CD8-CD45RO+ cells for memory CD4+ T cells. The sample comprised memory CD4+ T cells from blood. These receptor sequences come from an adult in good health and CMV-seronegative.

The rearrangement uses TRBV10-3 and TRBJ2-3; the D gene could be TRBD1 or TRBD2 (5 bases each). The V and J ends lost 0 bases and 4 bases respectively, with 11 bases between them. In germline, CDR1 is ENHRY, CDR2 SYGVKD. The CDR3 extends over 15 amino acids. The CDR3 sequence: CAISESTRGADTQYF. The CDR3, as DNA: TGTGCCATCAGTGAGTCCACCCGGGGCGCAGATACGCAGTATTTT.

The chain couples TRBV11-1 to TRBJ1-2; 8 nucleotides align to TRBD1. Germline CDR1 is SGHAT and CDR2 is FQDESV (reference sequence). The junction had 8 bases not matched to a gene; V was cut back by 5 bases and J by 3 bases. This CDR3 is 15 amino acids long. The CDR3 nucleotides are TGTGCCAGCAGCCGCGCCAGGGGGCAGGACTATGGCTACACCTTC. This translates into CASSRARGQDYGYTF. The whole variable domain, remainder taken from reference TRBV11-1 and TRBJ1-2, is EAEVAQSPRYKITEKSQAVAFWCDPISGHATLYWYRQILGQGPELLVQFQDESVVDDSQLPKDRFSAERLKGVDSTLKIQPAELGDSAMYLCASSRARGQDYGYTFGSGTRLTVV.

In this sample, this clone turned up a few times. The rearrangement uses TRBV10-3 and TRBJ1-1, with a tentative D call TRBD1 (6 bases). The V end was cut by 0 bases, the J end by 5 bases, with 13 bases between. The CDR3 is made up of 15 amino acids. Germline CDR1 is ENHRY and CDR2 is SYGVKD. The chain's CDR3 is CAISESRTRGTEAFF. The DNA of the CDR3 is TGTGCCATCAGTGAGTCGCGGACTAGGGGGACTGAAGCTTTCTTT.

To note about this clone: Distinct nucleotide sequences in the sample also encode this CDR3. This chain connects TRBV30 to TRBJ2-3; TRBD2 is a possible D gene (6 bases). V shed 0 bases and J shed 5 bases, with 6 bases lying between them. The CDR3 has 12 amino acids. Germline values: CDR1 GTSNPN, CDR2 SVGIG (reference sequence). The CDR3 protein is CAWSVGGDTQYF. As DNA, the CDR3 is TGTGCCTGGAGTGTCGGGGGAGATACGCAGTATTTT.

CDR3 bases: TGTGCCAGCACCGGGACGGCCTTCTCGATTCAGCCCCAGCATTTT. It specifies CASTGTAFSIQPQHF. V and J are TRBV2 and TRBJ1-5, with D perhaps matching TRBD1 (5 bases). The CDR3 contains 15 residues. Between the trimmed V and J ends, which lost 7 bases and 6 bases, there was a span of 19 bases. CDR1 and CDR2 (germline): SNHLY, FYNNEI.

This chain uses TRBV21-1 with TRBJ1-5. TRBV21-1 is termed a pseudogene. The length of the CDR3 is 14 residues. The chain's CDR3 is CATFVEVSNQPQHF. The CDR3, as DNA: TGTGCCACCTTTGTAGAAGTCAGCAATCAGCCCCAGCATTTT.

The chain joins TRBV27 to TRBJ1-5; 11 bases align to TRBD1. The J segment lost 6 bases and the V segment lost 3 bases, leaving 10 bases of the junction unmatched. There are 17 residues in the CDR3. Germline assignment: CDR1 MNHEY and CDR2 SMNVEV (reference sequence). As DNA, the CDR3 is TGTGCCAGCAGTTTGAGCCGGGACAGGGGGGGTACTCAGCCCCAGCATTTT. Protein: CASSLSRDRGGTQPQHF.

The gene calls are TRBV28 and TRBJ2-1, with TRBD2 matching over 10 bases. V shed 4 bases and J 7 bases; nucleotides not matched to a gene: 16. The CDR3 extends over 18 amino acids. Germline V gives CDR1 MDHEN, CDR2 SYDVKM. CDR3 DNA: TGTGCCAGCAGTTCCCCGGTGATGGCTAGCGGGGGTAGGAATGAGCAGTTCTTC. Translated: CASSSPVMASGGRNEQFF.

The CDR3 sequence: CASSLWGTTEAFF. For the CDR3, the DNA is TGTGCCAGCAGCCTCTGGGGTACCACTGAAGCTTTCTTT. This rearrangement joins TRBV9 to TRBJ1-1; no clear D. V lost 4 bases and J lost 4, with 11 bases in between. The CDR3 contains 13 residues. The V gene's germline CDR1 is SGDLS and CDR2 YYNGEE. Supplemented by reference TRBV9 and TRBJ1-1, the full variable domain reads DSGVTQTPKHLITATGQRVTLRCSPRSGDLSVYWYQQSLDQGLQFLIQYYNGEERAKGNILERFSAQQFPDLHSELNLSSLELGDSALYFCASSLWGTTEAFFGQGTRLTVV.

The rearrangement links TRBV6-5 to TRBJ1-1; 9 bases match TRBD1. This CDR3 contains 13 residues. The V and J ends lost 5 bases and 4 bases, in that order; junction bases with no gene match: 2. CDR1 MNHEY and CDR2 SVGAGI come from the germline V gene. CDR3 in DNA: TGTGCCAGCAGTGCACAGGGGGCCACTGAAGCTTTCTTT. Protein sequence: CASSAQGATEAFF.

This chain connects TRBV2 to TRBJ1-4, with TRBD1 identical over 7 bases. The CDR3 is 15 residues long. CDR1 and CDR2 (germline): SNHLY, FYNNEI. V dropped 6 bases and J dropped 7; count of bases not matched to a gene: 11. In nucleotides, the CDR3 is TGTGCCAGCAGCGGGGGTAGGGACAGAGGTGAAAAACTGTTTTTT. Translation: CASSGGRDRGEKLFF.

Here the CDR3 DNA reads TGCGCCAGCAGCCAAGATCCGGGGGGCAATCAGCCCCAGCATTTT. This codes for CASSQDPGGNQPQHF. This chain joins TRBV4-3 and TRBJ1-5, with D perhaps matching TRBD1 (5 bases). Looked up from germline, CDR1 is LGHNA and CDR2 is YSLEER. There are 15 residues in the CDR3. Trimming removed 0 bases at V and 2 bases at J, with 8 bases between.